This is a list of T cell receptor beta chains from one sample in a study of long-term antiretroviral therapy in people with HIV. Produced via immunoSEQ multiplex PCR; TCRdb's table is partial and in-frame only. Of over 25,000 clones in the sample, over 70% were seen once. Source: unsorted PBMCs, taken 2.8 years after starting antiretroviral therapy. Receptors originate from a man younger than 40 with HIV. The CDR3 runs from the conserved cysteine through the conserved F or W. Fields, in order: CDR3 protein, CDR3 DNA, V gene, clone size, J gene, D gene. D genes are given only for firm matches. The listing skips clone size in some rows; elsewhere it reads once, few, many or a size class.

CDR3 protein: CASSARPGGYEQYF
CDR3 DNA: TGTGCCAGCAGCGCTCGCCCGGGGGGCTACGAGCAGTACTTC
V gene: TRBV9
clone size: -
J gene: TRBJ2-7
D gene: TRBD2

CDR3 protein: CASSPGPQVNYGYTF
CDR3 DNA: TGTGCCAGCAGTCCCGGGCCCCAGGTTAACTATGGCTACACCTTC
V gene: TRBV27
clone size: -
J gene: TRBJ1-2
D gene: -

CDR3 protein: CASSDGLAGDEQFF
CDR3 DNA: TGTGCCAGCAGTGACGGACTAGCGGGAGATGAGCAGTTCTTC
V gene: TRBV6-4
clone size: once
J gene: TRBJ2-1
D gene: TRBD2

CDR3 protein: CAVWAGSSNQPQHF
CDR3 DNA: TGTGCCGTTTGGGCAGGCTCCAGCAATCAGCCCCAGCATTTT
V gene: TRBV19
clone size: few
J gene: TRBJ1-5
D gene: -

CDR3 protein: CASSLYVRNTGELFF
CDR3 DNA: TGTGCCAGCAGCTTATATGTCAGAAACACCGGGGAGCTGTTTTTT
V gene: TRBV5-8
clone size: -
J gene: TRBJ2-2
D gene: -

CDR3 protein: CASSLDRVGSSSYEQYF
CDR3 DNA: TGTGCCAGCAGCTTAGACCGGGTCGGCTCGAGCTCCTACGAGCAGTACTTC
V gene: TRBV11-2
clone size: -
J gene: TRBJ2-7
D gene: -

CDR3 protein: CSVDQGAYGYTF
CDR3 DNA: TGCAGCGTTGATCAGGGAGCCTATGGCTACACCTTC
V gene: TRBV29-1
clone size: -
J gene: TRBJ1-2
D gene: -

CDR3 protein: CASSRSLAGGSREQYF
CDR3 DNA: TGCGCCAGCAGTCGTTCACTAGCGGGAGGGTCGCGGGAGCAGTACTTC
V gene: TRBV10-1
clone size: -
J gene: TRBJ2-7
D gene: TRBD2

CDR3 protein: CASSVAPGGFNEQYF
CDR3 DNA: TGTGCCAGCAGCGTAGCACCAGGGGGCTTCAACGAGCAGTACTTC
V gene: TRBV9
clone size: -
J gene: TRBJ2-7
D gene: TRBD1

CDR3 protein: CASSLVTGTTGELFF
CDR3 DNA: TGTGCCAGCAGTTTGGTCACCGGTACGACCGGGGAGCTGTTTTTT
V gene: TRBV6-5
clone size: -
J gene: TRBJ2-2
D gene: -

CDR3 protein: CASSLGGQQETQYF
CDR3 DNA: TGCGCCAGCAGCTTAGGCGGGCAGCAAGAGACCCAGTACTTC
V gene: TRBV5-1
clone size: -
J gene: TRBJ2-5
D gene: -

CDR3 protein: CASSPGSAYEQYF
CDR3 DNA: TGTGCCAGCTCACCAGGTTCTGCCTACGAGCAGTACTTC
V gene: TRBV18
clone size: once
J gene: TRBJ2-7
D gene: -

CDR3 protein: CASLDSSSYEQYF
CDR3 DNA: TGTGCCAGCCTGGACAGCAGCTCCTACGAGCAGTACTTC
V gene: TRBV19
clone size: -
J gene: TRBJ2-7
D gene: -

CDR3 protein: CARSPDSPSVAKNIQYF
CDR3 DNA: TGTGCCAGAAGCCCCGACAGTCCGTCGGTAGCCAAAAACATTCAGTACTTC
V gene: TRBV5-3
clone size: -
J gene: TRBJ2-4
D gene: -

CDR3 protein: CASSLPGVGSTDTQYF
CDR3 DNA: TGTGCCAGCAGCTTACCGGGGGTCGGTAGCACAGATACGCAGTATTTT
V gene: TRBV5-4
clone size: -
J gene: TRBJ2-3
D gene: -

CDR3 protein: CASSEGTADGVYIGYTF
CDR3 DNA: TGCGCCAGCAGCGAAGGGACAGCAGATGGGGTTTACATTGGCTACACCTTC
V gene: TRBV5-1
clone size: -
J gene: TRBJ1-2
D gene: TRBD1

CDR3 protein: CASSAHGGSSIPDTQYF
CDR3 DNA: TGTGCCAGCAGCGCCCACGGCGGGAGCAGTATCCCAGATACGCAGTATTTT
V gene: TRBV9
clone size: -
J gene: TRBJ2-3
D gene: TRBD2

CDR3 protein: CASSEGTGVWIYGYTF
CDR3 DNA: TGTGCCAGCAGTGAAGGGACAGGGGTATGGATCTATGGCTACACCTTC
V gene: TRBV6-9
clone size: -
J gene: TRBJ1-2
D gene: TRBD1

CDR3 protein: CASSLVGGGYTF
CDR3 DNA: TGTGCCAGCAGCTTAGTTGGGGGAGGCTACACCTTC
V gene: TRBV7-9
clone size: -
J gene: TRBJ1-2
D gene: -

CDR3 protein: CASSLAGGLNYGYTF
CDR3 DNA: TGTGCCAGCAGCTTGGCCGGGGGGTTGAACTATGGCTACACCTTC
V gene: TRBV5-4
clone size: -
J gene: TRBJ1-2
D gene: -

CDR3 protein: CAWSRQGYEQYF
CDR3 DNA: TGTGCCTGGAGTCGGCAGGGGTACGAGCAGTACTTC
V gene: TRBV30
clone size: -
J gene: TRBJ2-7
D gene: -

CDR3 protein: CASSQGQGNQPQHF
CDR3 DNA: TGTGCCAGTAGCCAGGGACAGGGGAATCAGCCCCAGCATTTT
V gene: TRBV19
clone size: -
J gene: TRBJ1-5
D gene: TRBD1